What follows are 23 T cell receptor beta chains derived from one specimen sequenced in a study of control samples from healthy donors and cancer patients. Profiling relied on immunoSEQ multiplex PCR, and the TCRdb table lists in-frame clones only, not all of them. The table includes approximately 97,000 clones, around nine tenths detected once. Sequences were obtained from blood. These receptors were collected from a human donor in good health. The donor label of this sample is uncertain.

The J gene is TRBJ1-4, the V gene TRBV27; no firm D call. CDR1 and CDR2 (germline): MNHEY, SMNVEV (reference sequence). V dropped 5 bases and J dropped 8 bases, with 12 bases sitting between them. CDR3 length equals 13 residues. The CDR3 here is CASSPSLSEKLFF. CDR3 nucleotide sequence: TGTGCCAGCAGTCCCTCCTTATCAGAAAAACTGTTTTTT.

This clone was seen just once. V usage is TRBV21-1 and J usage is TRBJ1-1; the table's D gene call, TRBD1, was not cross checked with the DNA. TRBV21-1 is annotated as a pseudogene. This CDR3 contains 17 residues. CDR3 in amino acids: CASSKAGQQLEKTEAFF. The CDR3, as DNA: TGTGCCAGCAGCAAAGCCGGACAGCAACTAGAAAAGACTGAAGCTTTCTTT.

The CDR3 region has the DNA TGTGCCAGCAGTTCGGCAGATACGCAGTATTTT. Protein product: CASSSADTQYF. The chain is built from TRBV12-3 or TRBV12-4 and TRBJ2-3; D remains ambiguous. V lost 4 bases and J lost 4, with 3 bases in between. This CDR3 has 11 amino acids.

This clone was seen more than once but under ten times. V is TRBV5-5 and J is TRBJ2-7; no clear D gene. The length of the CDR3 is 11 residues. V was shortened by 2 bases and J by 5 bases, with 5 bases between the two germline ends. In germline, CDR1 is SGHKS, CDR2 YYEKEE (reference sequence). The chain's CDR3 is CASSFGDEQYF. The CDR3 DNA sequence: TGTGCCAGCAGCTTTGGGGACGAGCAGTACTTC.

Only one count was recorded for this clone. The CDR3 spells CASSPPGWTQYF. CDR3 DNA: TGTGCCAGCAGCCCCCCCGGGTGGACCCAGTACTTC. This chain joins TRBV7-9 and TRBJ2-5; no definite D call. Between the trimmed V and J ends, which lost 5 bases and 7 bases, there was a span of 11 bases. Germline loops: CDR1 SEHNR, CDR2 FQNEAQ (reference sequence). The CDR3 covers 12 residues.

This chain links TRBV2 with TRBJ1-2, with TRBD1 as a possible D gene (5 bases). The CDR3 contains 13 residues. The V end lost 6 bases, the J end lost 4 bases, and 12 bases lay between the germline ends. Germline-derived CDR1 and CDR2 are SNHLY and FYNNEI. The CDR3 DNA is TGTGCCAGCAGGGAACAAGGGGCCTATGGCTACACCTTC. Its protein is CASREQGAYGYTF.

This clone is a singleton in its sample. The chain is built from TRBV7-9 and TRBJ2-5, with D possibly TRBD2 on 6 matching bases. V was trimmed by 8 bases and J by 5 bases, leaving 15 bases between them. The length of the CDR3 is 13 residues. From germline, CDR1 is SEHNR and CDR2 FQNEAQ (reference sequence). CDR3 in amino acids: CASSGAGGETQYF. CDR3 DNA sequence: TGTGCCAGCTCCGGGGCCGGAGGGGAGACCCAGTACTTC.

The count of this clone is one. The rearrangement joins TRBV28 to TRBJ2-3; 10 nucleotides align to TRBD2. Losses at the gene ends were 3 bases for V and 4 bases for J; bases not matched to a gene: 7. This CDR3 region has 16 residues. The germline V gene encodes CDR1 MDHEN and CDR2 SYDVKM. In DNA, the CDR3 is TGTGCCAGCAGTTTCACCAGCGGGGGGGCCTCAGATACGCAGTATTTT. The encoded protein is CASSFTSGGASDTQYF.

This chain connects TRBV18 to TRBJ1-1; TRBD1 might be the D (6 bases). Trimming shortened V by 3 bases and J by 4 bases, and 15 bases separated the two germline ends. The CDR3 runs to 15 residues. Germline assignment: CDR1 KGHSH and CDR2 LQKENI. CDR3 amino acids: CASSPSTGLTTEAFF. CDR3 nucleotide sequence: TGTGCCAGCTCACCGAGCACAGGGCTGACCACTGAAGCTTTCTTT.

The gene calls are TRBV2 and TRBJ2-1; TRBD1 might be the D (5 bases). The CDR3 totals 12 residues. Trimming cost V 7 bases and J 5 bases, with 9 bases left between them. CDR1 is SNHLY, CDR2 FYNNEI, per germline. The CDR3 protein is CASIKTDNEQFF. The CDR3, as DNA: TGTGCCAGCATTAAGACAGACAATGAGCAGTTCTTC.

This chain joins TRBV4-3 and TRBJ1-2; 7 bases fit TRBD1. The V gene's germline CDR1 is LGHNA and CDR2 YSLEER. V shed 0 bases and J 4 bases; nucleotides not matched to a gene: 5. The CDR3 has 15 amino acids. This CDR3 reads CASSQEDWDSYGYTF. The CDR3, as DNA: TGCGCCAGCAGCCAAGAGGATTGGGACAGCTATGGCTACACCTTC.

This clone appeared once. The chain combines TRBV24-1 with TRBJ2-1, with TRBD2 identical over 8 bases. From germline, CDR1 is KGHDR and CDR2 SFDVKD. This CDR3 contains 16 residues. The V gene end was trimmed by 6 bases and the J gene end by 0 bases; junction bases not matched to a gene: 6. CDR3 protein: CATSSGGGTSYNEQFF. The CDR3 DNA reads TGTGCCACCAGTTCAGGCGGGGGGACCTCCTACAATGAGCAGTTCTTC.

The V and J genes are TRBV5-4 and TRBJ2-7; possible D gene TRBD2, 5 bases. Germline V CDR1 and CDR2: SGHNT, YYREEE (reference sequence). V was clipped by 0 bases and J by 7 bases, with 8 bases between them. This CDR3 spans 12 amino acids. CDR3 region: CASSLVAGEQYF. In DNA, the CDR3 is TGTGCCAGCAGCTTGGTGGCGGGTGAGCAGTACTTC.

The J gene is TRBJ1-1, the V gene TRBV6-6; D gene unclear. Looked up from germline, CDR1 is MNHNY and CDR2 is SVGAGI (reference sequence). This CDR3 comprises 15 residues. Deletions cut 2 bases from V and 0 bases from J, with 10 bases between. The CDR3, as DNA: TGTGCCAGCAGTTACAGGGCCGTAATGAACACTGAAGCTTTCTTT. Translation gives CASSYRAVMNTEAFF.

The genes are TRBV1 and TRBJ2-1; TRBD2 is taken as the D call from the table, unchecked against the DNA. TRBV1 is described as a pseudogene. The CDR3 covers 18 residues. The chain's CDR3 is CTSSKPSSGGASRNEQFF. CDR3 DNA sequence: TGCACCAGCAGCAAACCATCTAGCGGGGGGGCCTCTAGGAATGAGCAGTTCTTC.

This clone was detected once. The chain employs TRBV28 and TRBJ1-1; D possibly corresponds to TRBD1 (5 bases). V lost 5 bases and J 9 bases, leaving 10 bases between the germline ends. This CDR3 contains 11 residues. Germline CDR1 and CDR2: MDHEN and SYDVKM. CDR3 coding DNA: TGTGCCAGCAGTGTCGGGACGCAAGCTTTCTTT. Encoded protein: CASSVGTQAFF. The full variable domain, its missing parts supplied by reference TRBV28 and TRBJ1-1, is DVKVTQSSRYLVKRTGEKVFLECVQDMDHENMFWYRQDPGLGLRLIYFSYDVKMKEKGDIPEGYSVSREKKERFSLILESASTNQTSMYLCASSVGTQAFFGQGTRLTVV.

The rearrangement uses TRBV10-3 and TRBJ1-1, with D possibly TRBD1 on 6 matching bases. This CDR3 region has 13 residues. V was trimmed by 6 bases and J by 1 base, leaving 9 bases between them. Germline lookup yields CDR1 ENHRY and CDR2 SYGVKD. The CDR3 here is CAIRRTENTEAFF. The CDR3, as DNA: TGTGCCATCAGGAGGACAGAGAACACTGAAGCTTTCTTT.

J is TRBJ1-1 and V is TRBV18; no clear D gene. V was shortened by 1 base and J by 2 bases, with 11 bases between the two germline ends. In germline, CDR1 is KGHSH, CDR2 LQKENI. CDR3 length: 15 residues. Written as DNA, the CDR3 is TGTGCCAGCTCACCACTAGGGCAGGACAACACTGAAGCTTTCTTT. Protein sequence: CASSPLGQDNTEAFF. The full variable domain, with the rest looked up from reference TRBV18 and TRBJ1-1, is NAGVMQNPRHLVRRRGQEARLRCSPMKGHSHVYWYRQLPEEGLKFMVYLQKENIIDESGMPKERFSAEFPKEGPSILRIQQVVRGDSAAYFCASSPLGQDNTEAFFGQGTRLTVV.

The rearrangement joins TRBV6-5 to TRBJ2-2; no reliable D call. Deletions cut 0 bases from V and 6 bases from J, with 11 bases between. Germline-derived CDR1 and CDR2 are MNHEY and SVGAGI. This CDR3 region has 15 residues. The CDR3 DNA follows: TGTGCCAGCAGTTACTCCCAGAGGCAAGCCGGGGAGCTGTTTTTT. Its translation: CASSYSQRQAGELFF.

J is TRBJ1-2 and V is TRBV12-3 or TRBV12-4; unclear D gene. Deletions cut 3 bases from V and 7 bases from J, with 9 bases between. The CDR3 totals 12 residues. In DNA, the CDR3 is TGTGCCAGCAGTTTCCCCGGGAGTGGCTACACCTTC. It codes for CASSFPGSGYTF.

The J gene is TRBJ2-3, the V gene TRBV4-3, with a weak D call TRBD2 (7 bases). CDR3 length: 20 residues. Trimming cost V 0 bases and J 2 bases, with 24 bases left between them. CDR1 LGHNA and CDR2 YSLEER come from the germline V gene. In DNA, the CDR3 is TGCGCCAGCAGCCAAGAACGGGGGCTCGGCGGGGGAAGATCCACAGATACGCAGTATTTT. Protein sequence: CASSQERGLGGGRSTDTQYF.

The J gene is TRBJ2-3, the V gene TRBV5-1; D may correspond to TRBD1 or TRBD2 (5 bases each). The CDR3 has 16 residues. Trimming pared 0 bases from V and 3 bases from J, leaving 14 bases between. Germline V CDR1 and CDR2: SGHRS, YFSETQ. This chain's CDR3 is CASSLAEGLGTDTQYF. For the CDR3, the DNA is TGCGCCAGCAGCTTGGCCGAGGGGCTGGGAACAGATACGCAGTATTTT.

This chain joins TRBV11-3 and TRBJ2-7; perhaps TRBD1 as D (6 bases). Trimming removed 10 bases at V and 7 bases at J, with 23 bases between. The CDR3 is 14 residues long. Looked up from germline, CDR1 is SGHNT and CDR2 is YENEEA. CDR3 coding DNA: TGTGCCAACGAACCGGGACAAGAATCAGGTGAGCAGTACGTC. Translated, it gives CANEPGQESGEQYV.